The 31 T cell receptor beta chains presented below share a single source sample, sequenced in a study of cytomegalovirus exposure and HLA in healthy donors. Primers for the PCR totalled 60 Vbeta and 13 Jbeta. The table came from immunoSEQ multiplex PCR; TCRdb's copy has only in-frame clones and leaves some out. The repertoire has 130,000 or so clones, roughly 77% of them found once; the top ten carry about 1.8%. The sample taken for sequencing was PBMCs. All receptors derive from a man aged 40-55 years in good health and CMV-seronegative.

The CDR3 sequence is CASSPPGLAGPYEQYF. The CDR3 bases are TGTGCCAGCTCACCCCCCGGACTAGCGGGGCCCTACGAGCAGTACTTC. The V gene is TRBV18, the J gene TRBJ2-7, with 12 bases matching TRBD2. CDR1 and CDR2 (germline): KGHSH, LQKENI. CDR3 length: 16 amino acids. V was clipped by 3 bases and J by 2 bases; unmatched bases: 5.

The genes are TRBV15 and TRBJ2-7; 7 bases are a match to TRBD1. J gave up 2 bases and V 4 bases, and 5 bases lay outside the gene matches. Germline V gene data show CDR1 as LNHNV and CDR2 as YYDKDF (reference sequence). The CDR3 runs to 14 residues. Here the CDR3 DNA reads TGTGCCACCAGCAATAGACAGGGACCCTACGAGCAGTACTTC. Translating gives CATSNRQGPYEQYF.

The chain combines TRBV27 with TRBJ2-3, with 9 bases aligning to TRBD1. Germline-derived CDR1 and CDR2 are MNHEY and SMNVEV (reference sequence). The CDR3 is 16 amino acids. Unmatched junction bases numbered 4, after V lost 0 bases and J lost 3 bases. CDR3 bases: TGTGCCAGCAGTTTATCTCCCGACAGGGGGACAGATACGCAGTATTTT. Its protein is CASSLSPDRGTDTQYF.

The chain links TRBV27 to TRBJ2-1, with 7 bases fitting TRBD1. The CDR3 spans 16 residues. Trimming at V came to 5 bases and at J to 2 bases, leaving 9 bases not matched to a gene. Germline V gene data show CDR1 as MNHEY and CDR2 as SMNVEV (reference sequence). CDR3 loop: CASSGRGTDTYNEQFF. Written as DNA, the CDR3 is TGTGCCAGCAGTGGCAGGGGGACAGATACCTACAATGAGCAGTTCTTC.

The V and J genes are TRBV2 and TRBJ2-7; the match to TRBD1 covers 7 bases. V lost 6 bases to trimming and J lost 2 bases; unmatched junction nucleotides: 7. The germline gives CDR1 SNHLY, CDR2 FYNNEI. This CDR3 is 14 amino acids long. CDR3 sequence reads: CASSRDSGTYEQYF. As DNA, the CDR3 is TGTGCCAGCAGCCGGGACAGCGGAACCTACGAGCAGTACTTC. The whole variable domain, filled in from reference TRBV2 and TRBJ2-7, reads EPEVTQTPSHQVTQMGQEVILRCVPISNHLYFYWYRQILGQKVEFLVSFYNNEISEKSEIFDDQFSVERPDGSNFTLKIRSTKLEDSAMYFCASSRDSGTYEQYFGPGTRLTVT.

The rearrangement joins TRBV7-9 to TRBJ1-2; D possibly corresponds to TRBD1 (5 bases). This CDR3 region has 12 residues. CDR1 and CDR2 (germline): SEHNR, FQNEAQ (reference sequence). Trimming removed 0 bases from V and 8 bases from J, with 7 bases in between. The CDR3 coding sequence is TGTGCCAGCAGCTTAGCCGGGGGAGGCTACACCTTC. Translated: CASSLAGGGYTF.

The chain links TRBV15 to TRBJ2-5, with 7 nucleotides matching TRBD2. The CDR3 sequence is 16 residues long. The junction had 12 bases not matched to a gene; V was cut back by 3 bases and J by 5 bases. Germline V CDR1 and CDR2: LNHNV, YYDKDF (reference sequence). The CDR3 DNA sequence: TGTGCCACCAGCAGTCCCTCGACTAGCCGCGGGGAGACCCAGTACTTC. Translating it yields CATSSPSTSRGETQYF.

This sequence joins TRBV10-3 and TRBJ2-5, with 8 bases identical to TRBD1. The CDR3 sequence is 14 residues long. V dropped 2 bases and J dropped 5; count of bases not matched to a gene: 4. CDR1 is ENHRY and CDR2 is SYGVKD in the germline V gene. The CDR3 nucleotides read TGTGCCATCAGTGAGCCGACAGGGGAGGAGACCCAGTACTTC. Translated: CAISEPTGEETQYF.

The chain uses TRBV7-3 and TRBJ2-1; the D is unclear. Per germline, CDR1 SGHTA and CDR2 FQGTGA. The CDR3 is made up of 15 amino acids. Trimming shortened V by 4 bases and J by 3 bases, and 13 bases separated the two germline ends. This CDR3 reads CASSYDSSLYNEQFF. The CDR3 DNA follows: TGTGCCAGCAGCTACGACTCGTCTCTCTACAATGAGCAGTTCTTC.

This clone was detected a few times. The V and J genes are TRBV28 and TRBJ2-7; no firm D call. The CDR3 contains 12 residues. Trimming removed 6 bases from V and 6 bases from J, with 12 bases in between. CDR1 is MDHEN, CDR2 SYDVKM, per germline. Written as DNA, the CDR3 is TGTGCCAGCAGCACGACTCGTGGCGAGCAGTACTTC. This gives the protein CASSTTRGEQYF.

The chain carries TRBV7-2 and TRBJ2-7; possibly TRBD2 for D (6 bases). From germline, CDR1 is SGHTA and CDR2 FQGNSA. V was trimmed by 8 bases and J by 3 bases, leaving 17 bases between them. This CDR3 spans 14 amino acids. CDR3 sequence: CASAVGDFSYEQYF. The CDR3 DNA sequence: TGTGCCAGCGCGGTGGGGGACTTTAGCTACGAGCAGTACTTC.

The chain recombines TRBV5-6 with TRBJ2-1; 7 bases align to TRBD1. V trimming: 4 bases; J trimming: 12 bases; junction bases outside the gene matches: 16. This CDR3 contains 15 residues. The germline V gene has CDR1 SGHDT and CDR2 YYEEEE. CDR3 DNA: TGTGCCAGCAGCCGAGAATGGGACAGTACTAGGGGGCAGTTCTTC. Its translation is CASSREWDSTRGQFF.

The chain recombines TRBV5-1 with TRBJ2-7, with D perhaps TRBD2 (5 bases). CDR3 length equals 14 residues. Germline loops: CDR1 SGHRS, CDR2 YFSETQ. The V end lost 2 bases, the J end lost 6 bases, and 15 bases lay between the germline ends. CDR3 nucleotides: TGCGCCAGCAGCTTTATAAAGGACTCTCCCGAGCAGTACTTC. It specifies CASSFIKDSPEQYF.

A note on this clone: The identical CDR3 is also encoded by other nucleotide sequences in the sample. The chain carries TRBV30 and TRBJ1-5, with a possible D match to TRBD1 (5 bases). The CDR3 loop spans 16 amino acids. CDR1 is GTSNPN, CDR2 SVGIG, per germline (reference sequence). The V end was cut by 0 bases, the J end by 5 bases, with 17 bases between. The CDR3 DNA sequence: TGTGCCTGGAGTGTATCTGGGGCCCAGCCCTATCAGCCCCAGCATTTT. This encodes CAWSVSGAQPYQPQHF.

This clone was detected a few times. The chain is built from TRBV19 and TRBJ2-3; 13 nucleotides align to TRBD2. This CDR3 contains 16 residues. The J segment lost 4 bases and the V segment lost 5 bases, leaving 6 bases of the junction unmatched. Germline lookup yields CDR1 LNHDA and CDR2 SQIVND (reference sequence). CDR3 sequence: CASSDQLAGGADTQYF. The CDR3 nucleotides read TGTGCCAGTAGTGATCAACTAGCGGGAGGGGCAGATACGCAGTATTTT.

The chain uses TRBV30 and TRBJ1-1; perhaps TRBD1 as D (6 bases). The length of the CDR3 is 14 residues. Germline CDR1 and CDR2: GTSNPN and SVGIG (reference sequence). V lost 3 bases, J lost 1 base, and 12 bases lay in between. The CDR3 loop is CAWSSGAQNTEAFF. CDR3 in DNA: TGTGCCTGGAGCTCAGGGGCCCAGAACACTGAAGCTTTCTTT. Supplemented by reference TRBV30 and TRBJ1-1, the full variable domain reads SQTIHQWPATLVQPVGSPLSLECTVEGTSNPNLYWYRQAAGRGLQLLFYSVGIGQISSEVPQNLSASRPQDRQFILSSKKLLLSDSGFYLCAWSSGAQNTEAFFGQGTRLTVV.

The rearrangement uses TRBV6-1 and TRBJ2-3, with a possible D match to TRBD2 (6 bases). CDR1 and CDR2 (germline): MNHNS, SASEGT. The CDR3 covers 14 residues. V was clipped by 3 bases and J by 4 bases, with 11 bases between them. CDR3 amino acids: CASSDLAGPDTQYF. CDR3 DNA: TGTGCCAGCAGTGATTTGGCGGGGCCAGATACGCAGTATTTT.

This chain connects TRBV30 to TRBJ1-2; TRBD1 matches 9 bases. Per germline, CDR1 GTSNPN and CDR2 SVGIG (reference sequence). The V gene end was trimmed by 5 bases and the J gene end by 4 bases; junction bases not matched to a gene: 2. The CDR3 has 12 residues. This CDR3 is CAWGGQGYGYTF. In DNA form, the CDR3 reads TGTGCCTGGGGGGGACAGGGCTATGGCTACACCTTC.

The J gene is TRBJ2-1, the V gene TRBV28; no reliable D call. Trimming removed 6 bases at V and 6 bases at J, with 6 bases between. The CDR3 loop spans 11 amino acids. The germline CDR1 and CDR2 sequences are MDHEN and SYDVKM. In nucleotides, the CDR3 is TGTGCCAGCAGGCGAGGCAATGAGCAGTTCTTC. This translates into CASRRGNEQFF.

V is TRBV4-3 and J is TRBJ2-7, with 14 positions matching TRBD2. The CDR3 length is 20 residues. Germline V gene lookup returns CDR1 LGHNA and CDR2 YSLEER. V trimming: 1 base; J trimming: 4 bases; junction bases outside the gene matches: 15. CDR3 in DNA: TGCGCCAGCAGCCAAGCCCCTACGGGACTAGCGGGAGCCGCTTCTTACGAGCAGTACTTC. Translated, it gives CASSQAPTGLAGAASYEQYF.

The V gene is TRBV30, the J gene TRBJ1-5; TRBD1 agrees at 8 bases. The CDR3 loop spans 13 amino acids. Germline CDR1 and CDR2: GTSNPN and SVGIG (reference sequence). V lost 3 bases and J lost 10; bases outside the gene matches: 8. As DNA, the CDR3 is TGTGCCTGGAGCTCAAGACAGGGGCTACCCCAGCATTTT. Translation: CAWSSRQGLPQHF.

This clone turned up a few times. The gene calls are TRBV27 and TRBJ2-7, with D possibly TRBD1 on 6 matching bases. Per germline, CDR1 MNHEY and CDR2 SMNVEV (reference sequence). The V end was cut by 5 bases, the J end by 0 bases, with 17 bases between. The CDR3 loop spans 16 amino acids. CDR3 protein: CASSITGTSISYEQYF. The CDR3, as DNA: TGTGCCAGCAGTATAACCGGGACATCGATCTCCTACGAGCAGTACTTC.

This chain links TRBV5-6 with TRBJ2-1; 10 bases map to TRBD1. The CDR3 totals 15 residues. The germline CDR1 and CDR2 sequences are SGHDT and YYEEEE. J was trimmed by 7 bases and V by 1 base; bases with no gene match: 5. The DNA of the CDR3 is TGTGCCAGCAGCTTGCCGGGACAGGGGAAAAATGAGCAGTTCTTC. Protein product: CASSLPGQGKNEQFF.

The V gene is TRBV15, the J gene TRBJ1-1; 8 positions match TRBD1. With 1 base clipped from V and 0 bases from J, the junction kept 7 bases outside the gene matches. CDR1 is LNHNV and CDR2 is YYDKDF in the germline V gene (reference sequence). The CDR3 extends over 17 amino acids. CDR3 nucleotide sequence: TGTGCCACCAGCAGAGGGACAGGGTTGCCTATGAACACTGAAGCTTTCTTT. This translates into CATSRGTGLPMNTEAFF.

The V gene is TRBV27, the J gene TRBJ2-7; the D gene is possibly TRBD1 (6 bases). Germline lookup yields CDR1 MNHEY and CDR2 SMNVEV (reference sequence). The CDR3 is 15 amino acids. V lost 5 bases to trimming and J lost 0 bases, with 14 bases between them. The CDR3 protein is CASSPYGQSSYEQYF. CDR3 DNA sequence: TGTGCCAGCAGTCCCTACGGACAGAGCTCCTACGAGCAGTACTTC.

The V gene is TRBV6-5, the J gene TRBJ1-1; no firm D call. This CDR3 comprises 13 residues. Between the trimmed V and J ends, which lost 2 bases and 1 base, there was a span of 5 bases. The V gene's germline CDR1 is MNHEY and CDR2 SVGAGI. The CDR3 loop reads CASSYNRNTEAFF. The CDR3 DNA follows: TGTGCCAGCAGTTACAACAGGAACACTGAAGCTTTCTTT.

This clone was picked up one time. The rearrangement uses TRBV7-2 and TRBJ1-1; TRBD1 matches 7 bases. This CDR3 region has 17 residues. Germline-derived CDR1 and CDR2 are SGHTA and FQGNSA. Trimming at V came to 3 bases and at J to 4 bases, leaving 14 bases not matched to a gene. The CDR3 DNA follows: TGTGCCAGCAGCTTGAGGGGGACAGCAAAGATCAGCACTGAAGCTTTCTTT. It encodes CASSLRGTAKISTEAFF.

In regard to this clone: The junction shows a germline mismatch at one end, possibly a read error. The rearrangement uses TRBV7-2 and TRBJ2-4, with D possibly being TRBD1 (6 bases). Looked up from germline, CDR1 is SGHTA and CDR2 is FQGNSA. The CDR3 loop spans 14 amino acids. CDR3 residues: CASSVGAAKNSQYF. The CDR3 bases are TGTGCCAGCAGCGTGGGGGCGGCCAAAAACAGTCAGTACTTC.

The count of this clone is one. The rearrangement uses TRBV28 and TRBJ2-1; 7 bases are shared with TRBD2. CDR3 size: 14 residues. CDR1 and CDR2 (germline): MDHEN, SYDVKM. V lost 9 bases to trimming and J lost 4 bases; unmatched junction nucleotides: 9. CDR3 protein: CASDAGEGYNEQFF. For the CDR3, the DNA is TGTGCCAGTGACGCGGGAGAGGGTTACAATGAGCAGTTCTTC.

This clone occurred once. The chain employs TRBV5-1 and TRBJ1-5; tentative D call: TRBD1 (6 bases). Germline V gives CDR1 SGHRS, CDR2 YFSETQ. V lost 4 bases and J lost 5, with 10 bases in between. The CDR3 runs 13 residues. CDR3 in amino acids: CASSGGGDQPQHF. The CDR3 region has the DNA TGCGCCAGCAGCGGAGGGGGGGATCAGCCCCAGCATTTT.

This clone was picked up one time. CDR3 residues: CAWSYTEAFF. Here the CDR3 DNA reads TGTGCCTGGTCGTACACTGAAGCTTTCTTT. The chain couples TRBV30 to TRBJ1-1; no clear D gene. CDR3 length: 10 amino acids. Trimming pared 5 bases from V and 3 bases from J, leaving 4 bases between. Germline V lookup: CDR1 GTSNPN, CDR2 SVGIG (reference sequence).